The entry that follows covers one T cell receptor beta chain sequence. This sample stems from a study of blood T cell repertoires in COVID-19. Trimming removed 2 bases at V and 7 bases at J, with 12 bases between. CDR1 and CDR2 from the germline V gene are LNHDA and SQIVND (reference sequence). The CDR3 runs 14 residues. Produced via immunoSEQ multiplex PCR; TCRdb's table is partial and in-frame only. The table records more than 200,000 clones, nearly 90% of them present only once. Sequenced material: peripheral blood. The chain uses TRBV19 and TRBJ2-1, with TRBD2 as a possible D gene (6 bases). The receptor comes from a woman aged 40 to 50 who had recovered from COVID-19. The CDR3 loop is CASSILRGDNEQFF. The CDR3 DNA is TGTGCCAGTAGTATATTGCGGGGCGATAATGAGCAGTTCTTC.